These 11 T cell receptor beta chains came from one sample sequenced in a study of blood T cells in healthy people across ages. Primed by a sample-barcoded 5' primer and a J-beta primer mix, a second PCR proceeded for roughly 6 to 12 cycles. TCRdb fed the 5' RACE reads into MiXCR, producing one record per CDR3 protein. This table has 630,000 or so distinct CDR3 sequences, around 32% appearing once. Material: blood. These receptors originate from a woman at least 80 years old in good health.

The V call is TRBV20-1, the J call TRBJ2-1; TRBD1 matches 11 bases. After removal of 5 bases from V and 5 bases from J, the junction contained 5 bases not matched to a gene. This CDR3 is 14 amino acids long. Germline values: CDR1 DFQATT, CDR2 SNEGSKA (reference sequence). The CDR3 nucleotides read TGCAGTGCTTCCGGGACAGGGGGGGACAATGAGCAGTTCTTC. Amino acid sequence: CSASGTGGDNEQFF.

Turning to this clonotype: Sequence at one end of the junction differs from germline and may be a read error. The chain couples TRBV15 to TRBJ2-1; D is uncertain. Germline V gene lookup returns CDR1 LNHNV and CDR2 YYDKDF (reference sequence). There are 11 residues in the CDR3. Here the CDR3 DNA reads TGTGCCAGCAGCTTACCAGAACAGCAGTTCTTC. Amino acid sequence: CASSLPEQQFF. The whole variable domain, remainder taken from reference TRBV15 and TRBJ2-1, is DAMVIQNPRYQVTQFGKPVTLSCSQTLNHNVMYWYQQKSSQAPKLLFHYYDKDFNNEADTPDNFQSRRPNTSFCFLDIRSPGLGDTAMYLCASSLPEQQFFGPGTRLTVL.

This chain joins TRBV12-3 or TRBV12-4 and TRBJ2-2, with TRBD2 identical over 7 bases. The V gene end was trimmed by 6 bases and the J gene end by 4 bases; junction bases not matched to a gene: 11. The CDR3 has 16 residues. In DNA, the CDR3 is TGTGCCAGCAGCCTGGGAGGGGTTTATGGCACCGGGGAGCTGTTTTTT. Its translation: CASSLGGVYGTGELFF.

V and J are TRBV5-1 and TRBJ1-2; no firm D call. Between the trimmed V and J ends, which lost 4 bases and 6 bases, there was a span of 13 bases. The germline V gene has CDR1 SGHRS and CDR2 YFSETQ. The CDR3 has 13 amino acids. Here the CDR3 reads CASSPGYIDGYTF. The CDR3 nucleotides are TGCGCCAGCAGCCCGGGGTACATTGATGGCTACACCTTC.

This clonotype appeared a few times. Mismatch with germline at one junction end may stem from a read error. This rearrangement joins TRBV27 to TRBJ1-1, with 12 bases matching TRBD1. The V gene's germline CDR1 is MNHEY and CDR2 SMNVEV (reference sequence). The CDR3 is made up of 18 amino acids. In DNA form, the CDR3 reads TGTGTCAGCAGTCTCCTCTCTGGGGGGACAGGGGGCTACGCTGAAGCTTTCTTT. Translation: CVSSLLSGGTGGYAEAFF.

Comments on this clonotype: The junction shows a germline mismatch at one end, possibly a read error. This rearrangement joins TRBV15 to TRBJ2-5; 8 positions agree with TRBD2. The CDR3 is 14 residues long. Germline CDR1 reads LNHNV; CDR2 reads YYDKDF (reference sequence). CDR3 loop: CATSTGGVRETQYF. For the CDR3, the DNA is TGTGCCACTAGCACGGGGGGGGTCCGAGAGACCCAGTACTTC.

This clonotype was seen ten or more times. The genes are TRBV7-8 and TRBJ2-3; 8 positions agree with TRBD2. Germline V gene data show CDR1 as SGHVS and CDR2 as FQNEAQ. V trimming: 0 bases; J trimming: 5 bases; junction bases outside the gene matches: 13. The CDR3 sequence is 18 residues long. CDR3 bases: TGTGCCAGCAGCTTAGCGGGGAGCGGGGGCCTCCGGGGAGATACGCAGTATTTT. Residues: CASSLAGSGGLRGDTQYF.

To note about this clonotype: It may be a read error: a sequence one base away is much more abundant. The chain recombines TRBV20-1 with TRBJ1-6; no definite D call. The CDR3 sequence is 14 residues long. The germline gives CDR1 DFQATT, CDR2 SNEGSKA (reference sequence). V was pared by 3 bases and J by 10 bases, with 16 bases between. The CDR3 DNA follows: TGCAGTGCTAGGGCCGGGTCTAGGCGGTCACCCCTCCACTTT. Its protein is CSARAGSRRSPLHF.

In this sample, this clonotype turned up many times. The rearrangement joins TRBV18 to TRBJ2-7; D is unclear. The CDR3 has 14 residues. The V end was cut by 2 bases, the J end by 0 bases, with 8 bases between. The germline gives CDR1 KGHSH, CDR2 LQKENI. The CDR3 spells CASSPTRSSYEQYF. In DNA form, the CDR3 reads TGTGCCAGCTCACCAACAAGGAGCTCCTACGAGCAGTACTTC.

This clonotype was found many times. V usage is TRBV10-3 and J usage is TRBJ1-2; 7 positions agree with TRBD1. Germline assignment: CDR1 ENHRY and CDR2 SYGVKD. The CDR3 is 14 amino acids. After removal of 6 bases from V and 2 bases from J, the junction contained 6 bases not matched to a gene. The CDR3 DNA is TGTGCCATCAGGAAGGACAGGACCAACTATGGCTACACCTTC. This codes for CAIRKDRTNYGYTF.

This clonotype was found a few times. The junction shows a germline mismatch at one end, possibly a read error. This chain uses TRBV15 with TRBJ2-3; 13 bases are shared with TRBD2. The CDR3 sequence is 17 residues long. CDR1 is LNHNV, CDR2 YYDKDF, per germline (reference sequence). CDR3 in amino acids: CAASGDSGTSGVFTQYF. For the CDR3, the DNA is TGTGCCGCCAGCGGAGATTCGGGGACTAGCGGGGTATTTACGCAGTATTTT.